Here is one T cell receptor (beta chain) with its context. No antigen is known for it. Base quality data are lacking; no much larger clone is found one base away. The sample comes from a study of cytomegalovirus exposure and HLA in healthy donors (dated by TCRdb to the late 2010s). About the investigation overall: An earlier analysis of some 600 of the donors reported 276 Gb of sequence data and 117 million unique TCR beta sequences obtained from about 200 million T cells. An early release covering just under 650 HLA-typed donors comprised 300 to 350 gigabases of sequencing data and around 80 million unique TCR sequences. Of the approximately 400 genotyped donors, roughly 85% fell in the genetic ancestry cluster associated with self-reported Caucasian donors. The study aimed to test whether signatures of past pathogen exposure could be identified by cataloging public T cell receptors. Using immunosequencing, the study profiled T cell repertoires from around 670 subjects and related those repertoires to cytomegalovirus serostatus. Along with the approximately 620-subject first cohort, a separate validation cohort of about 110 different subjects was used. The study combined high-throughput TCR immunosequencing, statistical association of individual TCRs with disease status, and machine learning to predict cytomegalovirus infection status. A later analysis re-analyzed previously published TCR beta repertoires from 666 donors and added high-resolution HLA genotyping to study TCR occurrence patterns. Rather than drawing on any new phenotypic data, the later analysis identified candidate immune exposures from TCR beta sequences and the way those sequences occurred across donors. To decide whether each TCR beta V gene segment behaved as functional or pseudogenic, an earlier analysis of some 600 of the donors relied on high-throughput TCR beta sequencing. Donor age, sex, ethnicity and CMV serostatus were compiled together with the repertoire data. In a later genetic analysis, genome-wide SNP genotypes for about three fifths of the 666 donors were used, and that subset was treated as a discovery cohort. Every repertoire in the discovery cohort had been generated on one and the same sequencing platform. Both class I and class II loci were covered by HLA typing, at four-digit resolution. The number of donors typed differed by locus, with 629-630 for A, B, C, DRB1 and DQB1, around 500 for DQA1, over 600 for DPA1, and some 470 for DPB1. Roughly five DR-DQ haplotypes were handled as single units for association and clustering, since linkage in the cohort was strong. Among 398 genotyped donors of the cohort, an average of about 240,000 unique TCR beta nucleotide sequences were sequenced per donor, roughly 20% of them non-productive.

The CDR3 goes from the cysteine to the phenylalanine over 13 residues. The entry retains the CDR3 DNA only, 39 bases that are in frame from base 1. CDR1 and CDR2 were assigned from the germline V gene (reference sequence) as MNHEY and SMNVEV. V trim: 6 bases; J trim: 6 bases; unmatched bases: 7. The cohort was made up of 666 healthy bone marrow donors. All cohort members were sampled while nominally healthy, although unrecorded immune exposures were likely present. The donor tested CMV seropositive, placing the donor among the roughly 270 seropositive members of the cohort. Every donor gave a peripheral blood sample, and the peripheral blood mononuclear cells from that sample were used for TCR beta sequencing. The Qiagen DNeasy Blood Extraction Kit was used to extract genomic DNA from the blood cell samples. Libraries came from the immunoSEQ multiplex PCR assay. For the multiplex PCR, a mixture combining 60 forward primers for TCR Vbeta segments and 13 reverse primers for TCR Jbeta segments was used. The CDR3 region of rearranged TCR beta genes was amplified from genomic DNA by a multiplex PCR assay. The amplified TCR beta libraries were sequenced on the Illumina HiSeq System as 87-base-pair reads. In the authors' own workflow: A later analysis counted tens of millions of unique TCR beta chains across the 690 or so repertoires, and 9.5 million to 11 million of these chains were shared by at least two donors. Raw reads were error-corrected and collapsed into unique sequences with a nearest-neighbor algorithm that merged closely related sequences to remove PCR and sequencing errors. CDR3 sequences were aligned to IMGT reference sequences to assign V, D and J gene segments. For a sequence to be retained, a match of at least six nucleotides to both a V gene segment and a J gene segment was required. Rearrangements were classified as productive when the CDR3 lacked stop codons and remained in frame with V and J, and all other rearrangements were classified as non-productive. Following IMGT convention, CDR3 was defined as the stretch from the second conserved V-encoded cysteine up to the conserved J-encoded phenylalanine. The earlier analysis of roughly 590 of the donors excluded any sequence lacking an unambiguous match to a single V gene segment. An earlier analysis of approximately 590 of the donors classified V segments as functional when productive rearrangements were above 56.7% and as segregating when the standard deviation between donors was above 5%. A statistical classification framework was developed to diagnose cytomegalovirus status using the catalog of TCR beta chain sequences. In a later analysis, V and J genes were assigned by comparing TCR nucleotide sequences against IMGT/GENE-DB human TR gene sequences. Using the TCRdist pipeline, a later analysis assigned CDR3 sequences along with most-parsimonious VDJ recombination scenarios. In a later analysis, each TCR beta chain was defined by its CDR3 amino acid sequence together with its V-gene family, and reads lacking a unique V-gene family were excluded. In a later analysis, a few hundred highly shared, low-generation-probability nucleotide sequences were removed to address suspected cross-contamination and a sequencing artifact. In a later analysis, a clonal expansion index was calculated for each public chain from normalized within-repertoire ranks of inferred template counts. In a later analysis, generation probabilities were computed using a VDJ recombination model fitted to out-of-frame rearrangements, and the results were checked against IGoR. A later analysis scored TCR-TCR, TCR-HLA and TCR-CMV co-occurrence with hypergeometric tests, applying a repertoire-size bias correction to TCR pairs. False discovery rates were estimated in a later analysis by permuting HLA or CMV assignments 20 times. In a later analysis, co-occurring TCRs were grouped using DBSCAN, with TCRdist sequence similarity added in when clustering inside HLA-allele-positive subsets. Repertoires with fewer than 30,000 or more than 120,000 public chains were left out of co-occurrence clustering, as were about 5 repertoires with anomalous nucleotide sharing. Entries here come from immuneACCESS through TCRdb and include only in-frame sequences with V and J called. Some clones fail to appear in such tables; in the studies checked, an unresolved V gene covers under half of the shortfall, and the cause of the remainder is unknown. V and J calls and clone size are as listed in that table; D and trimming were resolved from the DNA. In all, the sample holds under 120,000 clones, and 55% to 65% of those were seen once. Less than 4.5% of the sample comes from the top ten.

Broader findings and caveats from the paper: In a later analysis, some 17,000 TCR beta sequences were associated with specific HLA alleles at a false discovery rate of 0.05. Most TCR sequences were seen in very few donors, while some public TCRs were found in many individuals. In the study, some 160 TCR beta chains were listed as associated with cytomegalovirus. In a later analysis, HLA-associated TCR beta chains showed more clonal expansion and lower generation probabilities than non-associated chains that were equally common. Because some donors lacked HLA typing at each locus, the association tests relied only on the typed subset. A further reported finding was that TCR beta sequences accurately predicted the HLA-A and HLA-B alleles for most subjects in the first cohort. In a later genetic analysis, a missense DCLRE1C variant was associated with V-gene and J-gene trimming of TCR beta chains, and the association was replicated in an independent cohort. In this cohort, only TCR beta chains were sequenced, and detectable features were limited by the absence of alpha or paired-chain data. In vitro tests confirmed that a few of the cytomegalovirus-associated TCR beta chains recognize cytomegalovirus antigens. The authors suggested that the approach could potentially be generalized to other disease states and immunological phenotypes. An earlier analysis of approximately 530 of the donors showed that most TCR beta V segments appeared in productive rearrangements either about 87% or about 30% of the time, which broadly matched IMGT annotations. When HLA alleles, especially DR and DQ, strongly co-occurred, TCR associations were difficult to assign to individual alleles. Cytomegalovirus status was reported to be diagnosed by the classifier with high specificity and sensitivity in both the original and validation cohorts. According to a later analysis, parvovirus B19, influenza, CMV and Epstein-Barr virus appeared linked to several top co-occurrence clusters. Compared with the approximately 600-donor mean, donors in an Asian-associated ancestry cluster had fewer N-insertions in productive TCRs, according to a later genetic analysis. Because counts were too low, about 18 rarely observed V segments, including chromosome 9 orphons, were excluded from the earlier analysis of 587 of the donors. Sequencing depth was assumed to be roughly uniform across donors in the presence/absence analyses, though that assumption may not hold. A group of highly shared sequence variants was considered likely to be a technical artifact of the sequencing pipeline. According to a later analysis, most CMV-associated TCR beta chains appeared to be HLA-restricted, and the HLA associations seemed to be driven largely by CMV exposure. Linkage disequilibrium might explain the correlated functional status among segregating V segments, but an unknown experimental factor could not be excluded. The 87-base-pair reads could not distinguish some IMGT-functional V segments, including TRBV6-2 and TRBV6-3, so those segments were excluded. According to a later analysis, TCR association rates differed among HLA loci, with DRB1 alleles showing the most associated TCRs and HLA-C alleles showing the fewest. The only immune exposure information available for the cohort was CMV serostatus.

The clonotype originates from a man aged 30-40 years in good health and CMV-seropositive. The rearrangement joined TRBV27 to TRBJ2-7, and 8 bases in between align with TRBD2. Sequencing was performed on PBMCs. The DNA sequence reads TGTGCCAGCAGCCACGGGGGGGCCTCCGAGCAGTACTTC. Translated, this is CASSHGGASEQYF.